The clone carrying this T cell receptor (beta chain) was detected many times. This record comes from a study of T cells after yellow fever vaccination. Using its own MiXCR run on the 5' RACE reads, TCRdb lists one record per CDR3 protein. The sample holds about 320,000 distinct CDR3 sequences, approximately 4% seen once. CDR1 and CDR2 from the germline V gene are MNHEY and SVGAGI. V lost 0 bases, J lost 4 bases, and 8 bases stayed unmatched. There are 16 residues in the CDR3. The rearrangement joins TRBV6-5 to TRBJ2-7, with 8 bases lining up with TRBD2. Sequenced here: PBMCs, sampled 15 days after the yellow fever booster vaccination. This clonotype was sampled from a man aged 18 to 35 who received the YFV17D yellow fever vaccine. CDR3 protein: CASSYSTGGASYEQYF. The CDR3 coding sequence is TGTGCCAGCAGTTACTCGACGGGGGGGGCCTCGTACGAGCAGTACTTC.